This T cell receptor (beta chain) was documented in a study of blood T cells in healthy people across ages. A second PCR, run for roughly 7 to 11 cycles, used a sample-barcoded 5' primer plus a J-beta primer mix. TCRdb reprocessed the 5' RACE reads via MiXCR and lists one record per CDR3 protein. Of 650,000 to 1,000,000 distinct CDR3 sequences listed, about 45% are singletons. The CDR3 contains 13 residues. Germline lookup yields CDR1 MRHNA and CDR2 SNTAGT. Trimming removed 4 bases from V and 4 bases from J, with 9 bases in between. Sequenced input: blood. The TCR comes from an older man in good health. This rearrangement joins TRBV6-4 to TRBJ2-3, with D uncertain. The CDR3 loop reads CASSAETADTQYF. CDR3 in DNA: TGTGCCAGCAGTGCCGAGACTGCAGATACGCAGTATTTT.